This T cell receptor beta chain is from a study of tumor and adjacent non-tumor tissue in lung cancer (dated by TCRdb to 2016 to 2019). At the level of the whole study: Patients with adenocarcinoma (about twelve), squamous cell carcinoma (2) and small cell lung cancer (1) were included in the cohort. Over 25 paired specimens, one tumor and one normal lung sample per patient, were profiled by TCRbeta CDR3 sequencing. The roughly 15 enrolled patients, of whom 10 were men and 5 were women, were aged about 31 to 85 years and were diagnosed with TNM stage I to III disease. Bulk TCRbeta repertoires were compared between lung tumor tissue and matched distant non-tumor lung tissue obtained from fewer than 16 lung cancer patients. In total, sequencing yielded 130,000,000 or so productive TCRbeta reads, which works out to an average of approximately 4 million reads per sample. Broad study findings and their caveats: The methods do not name the sequencing platform or mention unique molecular identifiers. Tumor tissue showed significantly greater TCR diversity (inverse Simpson) than normal lung tissue (about 400 vs 180, P = 0.0075, Mann-Whitney U test). In normal lung, the top 100 clones accounted for a significantly larger cumulative share of the repertoire than in tumor tissue. TCR diversity was significantly higher in younger patients, and higher tumor TCR diversity was associated with shorter overall and disease-free survival. Because peripheral blood was not sequenced, the blood TCRbeta repertoires of the lung cancer patients in the study went unexamined. Only around 16 patients were in the cohort, and the authors stated that larger samples and more detailed clinical data are needed.

Library generation was performed with multiplex PCR. Reads for this sample came from an Illumina HiSeq 2500. TCRbeta libraries were constructed through three rounds of nested PCR with primers (Table S4) according to protocols adapted from ARM-PCR. Before sequencing, PCR products in the 200-500 bp range were cut out of the gel and cleaned up using the QIAquick gel extraction kit. The authors' pipeline ran thus. Reads were cleaned with Trimmomatic, merged with FLASH into complete CDR3 sequences, and assigned to V(D)J germline segments with MiTCR. Clonal diversity was computed as the inverse Simpson's index with VDJtools. A read counted as productive if the sequence was in-frame and lacked a premature stop codon. TCRdb's own reprocessing of the public reads used fastp at Q25 and MiXCR and kept productive beta chains. Records with the same CDR3 protein are collapsed into one entry carrying the most frequent genes and DNA. TCRdb's processing, not the study's, gives the V and J calls here. The sample table contains around 74,000 distinct CDR3 sequences; only one count was recorded for under 70% of them. Of the sample, around an eighth is held by the ten largest clones.

In regard to this clonotype: This clone's antigen is unknown. A read error is possible here, since a much larger clone lies one base away.

CDR1 and CDR2 are read off the germline V gene as MDHEN and SYDVKM. After removal of 5 bases from V and 7 bases from J, the junction retains 8 bases not matched to a gene. From its cysteine to its phenylalanine, the CDR3 spans 14 amino acids. The read is trimmed to its CDR3 DNA, 42 bases read in frame from base 1. RNA was isolated from bulk unsorted tissue, and RNA quality was assessed with a NanoDrop ND-1000 and an Agilent 2100. Newly diagnosed lung cancer patients without prior chemotherapy who had been admitted for thoracic surgery in China between August and November 2014 were enrolled as donors. The study excluded patients who had received radiotherapy or chemotherapy before or who had another cancer at the same time. Pieces of surgical tissue measuring about 1-2.1 cm3 were kept in RNAlater solution and held at -80 degrees C until needed.

In this chain, TRBV28 is recombined with TRBJ2-7; 10 middle bases align to TRBD2. Material: lung tumor tissue. This receptor was taken from a woman in her seventies with non-small cell lung cancer. The sequenced DNA: TGTGCCAGCAGTACACAAGCGGGAGGGCCTGAGCAGTACTTC. This codes for CASSTQAGGPEQYF.